The T cell receptor (beta chain) described here comes from a study of blood T cell repertoires in COVID-19. Overall study context: From T cells, B-cell-depleted T cells, or PBMCs came the material, which was cDNA or gDNA.

This clone came up once. All enrollees were roughly 18 to 89 years old and from under 25 US areas. Cohorts were determined from participant-reported clinical history. Within 2 weeks of study entry, exposed participants had contacted a PCR-confirmed or clinician-diagnosed COVID-19 case. The V gene's germline CDR1 is MNHEY and CDR2 SMNVEV (reference sequence). J was trimmed by 8 bases and V by 5 bases; bases with no gene match: 7. This CDR3 is 13 amino acids long. Libraries were prepared by immunoSEQ multiplex PCR; TCRdb keeps only in-frame clonotypes and omits some of them. Of over 350,000 clones in the sample, about nine tenths were seen once.

The chain has TRBV27 and TRBJ1-2; TRBD1 aligns across 8 bases. The TCR originated in a woman in her thirties or forties who had been exposed to COVID-19. Sequencing was carried out using PBMCs or T cells enriched from blood (not recorded which). In DNA form, the CDR3 reads TGTGCCAGCAGTAGGGACAGGCAGGCCGGCTACACCTTC. It encodes CASSRDRQAGYTF.